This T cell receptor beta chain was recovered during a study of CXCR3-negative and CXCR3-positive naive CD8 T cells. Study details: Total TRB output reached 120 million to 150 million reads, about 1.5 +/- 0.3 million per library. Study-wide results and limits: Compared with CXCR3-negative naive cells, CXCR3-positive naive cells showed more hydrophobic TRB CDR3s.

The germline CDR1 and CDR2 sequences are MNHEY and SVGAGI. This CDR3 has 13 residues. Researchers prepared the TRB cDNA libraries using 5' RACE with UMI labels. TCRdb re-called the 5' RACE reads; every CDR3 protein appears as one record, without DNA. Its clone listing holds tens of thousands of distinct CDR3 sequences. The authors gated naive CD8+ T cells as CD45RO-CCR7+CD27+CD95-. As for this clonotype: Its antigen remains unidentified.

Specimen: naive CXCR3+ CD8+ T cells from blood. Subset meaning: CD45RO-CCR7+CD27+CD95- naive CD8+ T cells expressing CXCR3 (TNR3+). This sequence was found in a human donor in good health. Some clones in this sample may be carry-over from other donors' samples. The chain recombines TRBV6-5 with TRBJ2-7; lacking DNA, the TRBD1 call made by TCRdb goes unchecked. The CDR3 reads CASSRFGDHEQYF.